Following are 30 T cell receptor beta chains from one sample sequenced in a study of CD8+ T cells in alopecia areata. RNA extraction and reverse transcription yielded cDNA as sequencing template. TCRdb's table, derived via immunoSEQ multiplex PCR, lists solely in-frame clones and lacks some. Of fewer than 200,000 clones listed, about 63% are singletons. Material: CD4+ T cells sorted from blood, obtained at week 0. These receptors all come from a human donor with alopecia areata.

This clone was detected a few times. The chain links TRBV2 to TRBJ1-6, with D uncertain. The V gene's germline CDR1 is SNHLY and CDR2 FYNNEI. V was cut by 6 bases and J by 7 bases, with 4 bases left in between. This CDR3 spans 11 amino acids. CDR3 in amino acids: CASSQNSPLHF. DNA of the CDR3: TGTGCCAGCAGCCAGAATTCACCCCTCCACTTT.

CDR3 sequence (DNA): TGCGCCAGCAGCCAAACAGGGAATGAAAAACTGTTTTTT. Translating gives CASSQTGNEKLFF. This chain uses TRBV4-1 with TRBJ1-4, with a weak D call TRBD1 (6 bases). CDR1 is MGHRA, CDR2 YSYEKL, per germline. The CDR3 contains 13 residues. The V and J ends lost 2 bases and 5 bases respectively, with 6 bases between them.

The chain combines TRBV2 with TRBJ1-3; 8 nucleotides match TRBD1. CDR1 is SNHLY, CDR2 FYNNEI, per germline. The trim removed 6 bases at V and 9 bases at J, leaving 4 bases unmatched. This CDR3 is built from 12 residues. Here the CDR3 DNA reads TGTGCCAGCAGCCTCGGGACAGGCACCATATATTTT. Its protein product is CASSLGTGTIYF.

V is TRBV30 and J is TRBJ1-3, with a weak D call TRBD1 (5 bases). Per germline, CDR1 GTSNPN and CDR2 SVGIG (reference sequence). This CDR3 contains 17 residues. Between the trimmed V and J ends, which lost 0 bases and 4 bases, there was a span of 19 bases. The CDR3 loop is CAWSVQRLREQGNTIYF. The CDR3 region has the DNA TGTGCCTGGAGTGTACAAAGGCTCAGGGAACAAGGAAACACCATATATTTT.

The CDR3 region is CAARSGGRNSYEQYF. The CDR3 coding sequence is TGTGCCGCCAGAAGTGGAGGCCGAAACTCTTACGAGCAGTACTTC. The chain recombines TRBV27 with TRBJ2-7; D is perhaps TRBD2 (5 bases). Per germline, CDR1 MNHEY and CDR2 SMNVEV (reference sequence). Trimming pared 11 bases from V and 4 bases from J, leaving 24 bases between. The CDR3 is 15 amino acids.

The V gene is TRBV2, the J gene TRBJ2-2, with a tentative D call TRBD2 (7 bases). V was cut by 2 bases and J by 4 bases, with 20 bases left in between. The CDR3 spans 18 residues. Per the germline V gene, CDR1 is SNHLY and CDR2 is FYNNEI. The CDR3 DNA is TGTGCCAGCAGTGAATCATTGATCCGGGGGGCGGGCACCGGGGAGCTGTTTTTT. It codes for CASSESLIRGAGTGELFF.

Ten or more counts support this clone. The CDR3 sequence: CASSFSWGRGEQFF. Written as DNA, the CDR3 is TGTGCCAGCAGCTTCTCTTGGGGCCGGGGAGAGCAGTTCTTC. The chain has TRBV7-2 and TRBJ2-1; TRBD1 or TRBD2 may be the D gene (5 bases each). The CDR3 covers 14 residues. Germline V CDR1 and CDR2: SGHTA, FQGNSA. Trimming stripped 3 bases from V and 10 bases from J, with 16 bases between.

This rearrangement joins TRBV6-5 to TRBJ2-1; D might be TRBD1 (6 bases). Trimming stripped 2 bases from V and 8 bases from J, with 16 bases between. The CDR3 runs 15 residues. Germline V lookup: CDR1 MNHEY, CDR2 SVGAGI. The CDR3 sequence: CASSYGQSWGDEQFF. Written as DNA, the CDR3 is TGTGCCAGCAGTTACGGACAGTCCTGGGGCGATGAGCAGTTCTTC.

This chain connects TRBV2 to TRBJ2-2; D is ambiguous. This CDR3 contains 11 residues. Germline V gene sequence: CDR1 SNHLY, CDR2 FYNNEI. The V and J ends lost 4 bases and 7 bases respectively, with 4 bases between them. The CDR3 protein is CASSGDGELFF. The DNA of the CDR3 is TGTGCCAGCAGTGGAGACGGGGAGCTGTTTTTT.

The chain uses TRBV7-2 and TRBJ1-2, with 12 bases identical to TRBD1. The V gene's germline CDR1 is SGHTA and CDR2 FQGNSA. This CDR3 has 15 residues. The junction had 6 bases not matched to a gene; V was cut back by 3 bases and J by 7 bases. CDR3 residues: CASSFQGTGGFGYTF. CDR3 coding DNA: TGTGCCAGCAGCTTCCAGGGGACAGGGGGCTTTGGCTACACCTTC. Looking up the rest from reference TRBV7-2 and TRBJ1-2 gives the full variable domain: GAGVSQSPSNKVTEKGKDVELRCDPISGHTALYWYRQSLGQGLEFLIYFQGNSAPDKSGLPSDRFSAERTGGSVSTLTIQRTQQEDSAVYLCASSFQGTGGFGYTFGSGTRLTVV.

The rearrangement links TRBV30 to TRBJ2-7; no reliable D call. CDR3 length equals 11 residues. The V gene's germline CDR1 is GTSNPN and CDR2 SVGIG (reference sequence). Trimming took off 3 bases at V and 5 bases at J, with 8 bases between the two ends. CDR3 DNA: TGTGCCTGGAGGGGAATACACGAGCAGTACTTC. Residues: CAWRGIHEQYF.

V and J are TRBV15 and TRBJ2-5, with D uncertain. This CDR3 spans 14 amino acids. The V gene's germline CDR1 is LNHNV and CDR2 YYDKDF (reference sequence). V lost 1 base and J 4 bases, leaving 10 bases between the germline ends. This CDR3 is CATSRVSRGETQYF. Written as DNA, the CDR3 is TGTGCCACCAGCAGAGTCTCGAGAGGAGAGACCCAGTACTTC.

The chain couples TRBV29-1 to TRBJ2-3; D uncertain. Germline CDR1 SQVTM, CDR2 ANQGSEA. This CDR3 region has 9 residues. V gave up 4 bases and J gave up 5 bases, with 1 base separating them. The CDR3 region has the DNA TGCAGCGTTGGAGATACGCAGTATTTT. The encoded protein is CSVGDTQYF.

This clone was found a few times. The chain carries TRBV6-6 and TRBJ2-7, with D unresolved. Germline CDR1 is MNHNY and CDR2 is SVGAGI (reference sequence). This CDR3 is built from 15 residues. V shed 2 bases and J shed 2 bases, with 13 bases lying between them. The CDR3 DNA reads as TGTGCCAGCAGTTACGCCCCGGAAGACGCCTACGAGCAGTACTTC. Its translation is CASSYAPEDAYEQYF.

The DNA of the CDR3 is TGCAGCGCCCGGGGACAGAATGAAAAACTGTTTTTT. This sequence encodes CSARGQNEKLFF. This chain links TRBV29-1 with TRBJ1-4; 7 positions agree with TRBD1. V dropped 7 bases and J dropped 5; count of bases not matched to a gene: 4. This CDR3 contains 12 residues. The germline V gene has CDR1 SQVTM and CDR2 ANQGSEA.

This clone was counted only a few times. The V call is TRBV6-5, the J call TRBJ2-2, with D perhaps TRBD2 (6 bases). Germline V gene lookup returns CDR1 MNHEY and CDR2 SVGAGI. CDR3 length: 16 amino acids. Trimming pared 2 bases from V and 6 bases from J, leaving 16 bases between. In nucleotides, the CDR3 is TGTGCCAGCAGTTACCGCGGGACGAGTCGGTCCGGGGAGCTGTTTTTT. Its protein product is CASSYRGTSRSGELFF.

The chain uses TRBV7-9 and TRBJ2-2, with no clear D. The length of the CDR3 is 13 residues. V was trimmed by 2 bases and J by 6 bases, leaving 7 bases between them. Germline assignment: CDR1 SEHNR and CDR2 FQNEAQ (reference sequence). The CDR3 nucleotides are TGTGCCAGCAGCTTAATACTATCCGGGGAGCTGTTTTTT. This codes for CASSLILSGELFF.

This clone was picked up a small number of times. The V gene is TRBV19, the J gene TRBJ1-2, with 8 bases that match TRBD1. Germline lookup yields CDR1 LNHDA and CDR2 SQIVND (reference sequence). V shed 7 bases and J 2 bases; nucleotides not matched to a gene: 15. The CDR3 has 17 residues. CDR3: CASTQLGHRGFNYGYTF. The CDR3 nucleotides are TGTGCCAGTACCCAACTGGGCCACAGGGGGTTCAACTATGGCTACACCTTC.

The chain joins TRBV7-9 to TRBJ1-1, with no clear D. This CDR3 has 13 residues. The germline gives CDR1 SEHNR, CDR2 FQNEAQ (reference sequence). V was trimmed by 4 bases and J by 1 base, leaving 7 bases between them. The CDR3 nucleotides read TGTGCCAGCAGCTACCGACCGAACACTGAAGCTTTCTTT. This gives the protein CASSYRPNTEAFF.

This clone occurred a few times. The chain recombines TRBV6-6 with TRBJ1-2, with D unresolved. Looked up from germline, CDR1 is MNHNY and CDR2 is SVGAGI (reference sequence). This CDR3 is built from 13 residues. V was cut by 5 bases and J by 3 bases, with 10 bases left in between. As DNA, the CDR3 is TGTGCCAGCAGTCTAGGACCGGACTATGGCTACACCTTC. Its translation: CASSLGPDYGYTF.

V usage is TRBV25-1 and J usage is TRBJ2-5, with 7 bases aligning to TRBD2. Germline V CDR1 and CDR2: MGHDK, SYGVNS. This CDR3 has 15 amino acids. V lost 4 bases to trimming and J lost 4 bases; unmatched junction nucleotides: 9. The CDR3 reads CASSGKGGNRETQYF. The DNA for the CDR3 is TGTGCCAGCAGTGGAAAGGGAGGGAACCGAGAGACCCAGTACTTC.

This clone has only a few counts. The chain joins TRBV29-1 to TRBJ1-1, with 9 bases aligning to TRBD1. From germline, CDR1 is SQVTM and CDR2 ANQGSEA. V shed 4 bases and J 3 bases; nucleotides not matched to a gene: 6. There are 14 residues in the CDR3. CDR3 in amino acids: CSVATGGIYTEAFF. CDR3 nucleotides: TGCAGCGTTGCGACAGGGGGGATATACACTGAAGCTTTCTTT.

On this clone: The identical CDR3 is also encoded by other nucleotide sequences in the sample. This rearrangement joins TRBV30 to TRBJ2-7; D is undetermined. This CDR3 region has 11 residues. Deletions cut 0 bases from V and 4 bases from J, with 4 bases between. CDR1 GTSNPN and CDR2 SVGIG come from the germline V gene (reference sequence). CDR3 sequence (DNA): TGTGCCTGGAGTGTACGGTACGAGCAGTACTTC. Residues: CAWSVRYEQYF.

The gene calls are TRBV29-1 and TRBJ1-5; D gene ambiguous. Germline V gene data show CDR1 as SQVTM and CDR2 as ANQGSEA. Trimming removed 5 bases at V and 0 bases at J, with 8 bases between. This CDR3 region has 13 residues. The CDR3 sequence is CSVSDVSNQPQHF. CDR3 sequence (DNA): TGCAGCGTTTCCGATGTTAGCAATCAGCCCCAGCATTTT.

V usage is TRBV6-5 and J usage is TRBJ2-5, with D possibly matching TRBD1 (5 bases). The V gene's germline CDR1 is MNHEY and CDR2 SVGAGI. The length of the CDR3 is 12 residues. The V gene lost 8 bases and the J gene lost 1 base, with 8 bases spanning the gap. For the CDR3, the DNA is TGTGCCAGCGGGGCCACCCAAGAGACCCAGTACTTC. Its protein is CASGATQETQYF.

The chain uses TRBV15 and TRBJ2-7, with D perhaps TRBD1 (5 bases). Per the germline V gene, CDR1 is LNHNV and CDR2 is YYDKDF (reference sequence). Deletions cut 1 base from V and 3 bases from J, with 13 bases between. The CDR3 spans 15 residues. The CDR3 nucleotides read TGTGCCACCAGCAGAGGGTTCCAGGGAAACTACGAGCAGTACTTC. This codes for CATSRGFQGNYEQYF.

The chain employs TRBV30 and TRBJ2-7; D unresolved. CDR3 length equals 12 residues. The V gene lost 1 base and the J gene lost 0 bases, with 4 bases spanning the gap. Germline V gives CDR1 GTSNPN, CDR2 SVGIG (reference sequence). In DNA form, the CDR3 reads TGTGCCTGGAGTGCCGACTCCTACGAGCAGTACTTC. Translated: CAWSADSYEQYF.

This clone was counted a few times. The CDR3 nucleotides read TGTGCCATCAGTGGGAGCCAGGAGGAAAAACTGTTTTTT. Its translation is CAISGSQEEKLFF. The rearrangement links TRBV10-3 to TRBJ1-4; D is ambiguous. Trimming took 4 bases from V and 8 from J, leaving 11 bases between them. CDR1 and CDR2 (germline): ENHRY, SYGVKD. The CDR3 length is 13 residues.

The chain links TRBV7-2 to TRBJ2-2; TRBD2 agrees at 13 bases. The junction had 2 bases not matched to a gene; V was cut back by 3 bases and J by 7 bases. Per the germline V gene, CDR1 is SGHTA and CDR2 is FQGNSA. The CDR3 has 15 amino acids. The CDR3 DNA reads TGTGCCAGCAGCTTCCGGACTAGCGGGGGCGGGGAGCTGTTTTTT. Protein: CASSFRTSGGGELFF.

The chain couples TRBV29-1 to TRBJ1-1, with TRBD1 as a possible D gene (6 bases). Trimming removed 0 bases at V and 3 bases at J, with 17 bases between. The CDR3 is 16 amino acids. Germline V gene sequence: CDR1 SQVTM, CDR2 ANQGSEA. CDR3 amino acids: CSVEDHTGWGDTEAFF. CDR3 sequence (DNA): TGCAGCGTTGAAGATCACACAGGGTGGGGAGACACTGAAGCTTTCTTT.